These T cell receptor beta chains were read from a single sample in a study of shared clonotypes between healthy human individuals. This table comes from immunoSEQ multiplex PCR, and its TCRdb copy is limited to in-frame clones, with some not included. The sample yields roughly 500,000 clones, 90% to 96% seen once. Sequencing was done on a sample of naive CD4+ T cells sorted from blood. The receptor source for this set is a woman under 40 in good health. Each CDR3 is given with its conserved first and last residue. A D gene is named only where the DNA matches it firmly. Rows give clone size only sometimes, using once, few, many, or a class for an expanded clone.

D gene: TRBD2
J gene: TRBJ2-5
clone size: NA
V gene: TRBV28
CDR3 protein: CASSLIGGEKETQYF
CDR3 DNA: TGTGCCAGCAGTTTAATCGGGGGGGAGAAAGAGACCCAGTACTTC

D gene: NA
J gene: TRBJ2-7
clone size: NA
V gene: TRBV30
CDR3 protein: CAWRYSSYEQYF
CDR3 DNA: TGTGCCTGGAGGTATAGCTCCTACGAGCAGTACTTC

D gene: NA
J gene: TRBJ1-1
clone size: NA
V gene: TRBV6-5
CDR3 protein: CASSSWHVAEAFF
CDR3 DNA: TGTGCCAGCAGTTCCTGGCATGTAGCTGAAGCTTTCTTT

D gene: NA
J gene: TRBJ2-3
clone size: once
V gene: TRBV30
CDR3 protein: CAWSDLDTQYF
CDR3 DNA: TGTGCCTGGTCCGACCTAGATACGCAGTATTTT

D gene: TRBD2
J gene: TRBJ2-7
clone size: NA
V gene: TRBV10-3
CDR3 protein: CAISGLAENSYEQYF
CDR3 DNA: TGTGCCATCAGCGGACTAGCGGAAAACTCCTACGAGCAGTACTTC

D gene: NA
J gene: TRBJ1-2
clone size: NA
V gene: TRBV27
CDR3 protein: CATAERAGVSYGYTF
CDR3 DNA: TGTGCCACCGCCGAACGAGCGGGCGTTTCCTATGGCTACACCTTC

D gene: NA
J gene: TRBJ1-5
clone size: NA
V gene: TRBV19
CDR3 protein: CASSMLQSYQPQHF
CDR3 DNA: TGTGCCAGTAGTATGTTACAGTCCTATCAGCCCCAGCATTTT

D gene: TRBD2
J gene: TRBJ2-3
clone size: NA
V gene: TRBV11-2
CDR3 protein: CASSLIAGEGTDTQYF
CDR3 DNA: TGTGCCAGCAGCTTAATAGCGGGAGAAGGCACAGATACGCAGTATTTT

D gene: TRBD2
J gene: TRBJ2-7
clone size: NA
V gene: TRBV19
CDR3 protein: CASSIRLAGNYEQYF
CDR3 DNA: TGTGCCAGTAGTATTAGACTAGCGGGAAACTACGAGCAGTACTTC

D gene: NA
J gene: TRBJ2-7
clone size: NA
V gene: TRBV11-1
CDR3 protein: CASSLGHSSSYEQYF
CDR3 DNA: TGTGCCAGCAGCTTAGGACACTCGAGCTCCTACGAGCAGTACTTC

D gene: TRBD1
J gene: TRBJ2-1
clone size: once
V gene: TRBV19
CDR3 protein: CASSPGQGAYNEQFF
CDR3 DNA: TGTGCCAGTAGTCCGGGACAGGGGGCATACAATGAGCAGTTCTTC

D gene: NA
J gene: TRBJ2-3
clone size: NA
V gene: TRBV2
CDR3 protein: CASRSTDTQYF
CDR3 DNA: TGTGCCAGCAGATCCACAGATACGCAGTATTTT

D gene: NA
J gene: TRBJ2-7
clone size: NA
V gene: TRBV6-6
CDR3 protein: CASRNREGYEQYF
CDR3 DNA: TGTGCCAGCAGAAACAGGGAGGGCTACGAGCAGTACTTC

D gene: TRBD2
J gene: TRBJ2-2
clone size: NA
V gene: TRBV4-2
CDR3 protein: CASSQAPGLASTGELFF
CDR3 DNA: TGTGCCAGCAGCCAGGCTCCAGGACTAGCGTCTACCGGGGAGCTGTTTTTT

D gene: NA
J gene: TRBJ1-2
clone size: NA
V gene: TRBV18
CDR3 protein: CASSPGGTRGYTF
CDR3 DNA: TGTGCCAGCTCACCAGGAGGGACGAGGGGCTACACCTTC

D gene: TRBD2
J gene: TRBJ2-2
clone size: NA
V gene: TRBV6-6
CDR3 protein: CASSQGLAGASGELFF
CDR3 DNA: TGTGCCAGCAGCCAGGGACTAGCGGGAGCATCCGGGGAGCTGTTTTTT

D gene: TRBD2
J gene: TRBJ2-1
clone size: NA
V gene: TRBV2
CDR3 protein: CASRLAGDRGEQFF
CDR3 DNA: TGTGCCAGCAGACTAGCGGGAGATCGAGGTGAGCAGTTCTTC

D gene: TRBD1
J gene: TRBJ1-2
clone size: NA
V gene: TRBV27
CDR3 protein: CASSLDREANYGYTF
CDR3 DNA: TGTGCCAGCAGTTTAGACAGGGAAGCTAACTATGGCTACACCTTC

D gene: NA
J gene: TRBJ2-7
clone size: NA
V gene: TRBV25-1
CDR3 protein: CASSEGAGYVEYF
CDR3 DNA: TGTGCCAGCAGTGAAGGGGCTGGTTACGTGGAGTACTTC

D gene: NA
J gene: TRBJ1-3
clone size: NA
V gene: TRBV30
CDR3 protein: CAWWDATPSGNTIYF
CDR3 DNA: TGTGCCTGGTGGGATGCTACCCCCTCTGGAAACACCATATATTTT

D gene: NA
J gene: TRBJ2-2
clone size: NA
V gene: TRBV28
CDR3 protein: CASWATGELFF
CDR3 DNA: TGTGCCAGCTGGGCTACCGGGGAGCTGTTTTTT

D gene: NA
J gene: TRBJ2-2
clone size: NA
V gene: TRBV6-1
CDR3 protein: CASSGFGGELFF
CDR3 DNA: TGTGCCAGCAGTGGTTTCGGCGGGGAGCTGTTTTTT

D gene: NA
J gene: TRBJ1-1
clone size: NA
V gene: TRBV19
CDR3 protein: CASRYPGGQAFF
CDR3 DNA: TGTGCCAGTAGATACCCCGGAGGACAAGCTTTCTTT

D gene: TRBD2
J gene: TRBJ2-3
clone size: NA
V gene: TRBV7-9
CDR3 protein: CASSITSGRRDTQYF
CDR3 DNA: TGTGCCAGCAGCATAACTAGCGGGAGGAGAGATACGCAGTATTTT

D gene: NA
J gene: TRBJ2-7
clone size: once
V gene: TRBV7-8
CDR3 protein: CASSLIRQPTRYEQYF
CDR3 DNA: TGTGCCAGCAGCTTAATTAGACAGCCAACGAGATACGAGCAGTACTTC

D gene: TRBD1
J gene: TRBJ1-1
clone size: NA
V gene: TRBV7-3
CDR3 protein: CATRQGLNTEAFF
CDR3 DNA: TGTGCCACCAGACAGGGCCTGAACACTGAAGCTTTCTTT

D gene: NA
J gene: TRBJ2-2
clone size: NA
V gene: TRBV29-1
CDR3 protein: CSVWGTNTGELFF
CDR3 DNA: TGCAGCGTTTGGGGAACGAACACCGGGGAGCTGTTTTTT

D gene: TRBD2
J gene: TRBJ2-3
clone size: NA
V gene: TRBV11-2
CDR3 protein: CASSLPSGRAFILDTQYF
CDR3 DNA: TGTGCCAGCAGCTTACCTAGCGGGAGGGCATTCATACTGGATACGCAGTATTTT

D gene: NA
J gene: TRBJ1-1
clone size: NA
V gene: TRBV2
CDR3 protein: CASREDGNTEAFF
CDR3 DNA: TGTGCCAGTAGAGAGGACGGGAACACTGAAGCTTTCTTT